Sequencing of this TCR beta chain was carried out in a study of human T cells and chemical hapten exposure. The total RNA was obtained from whole blood that was not fractionated. CDR1 SGHTA and CDR2 FQGNSA come from the germline V gene. V trimming: 6 bases; J trimming: 6 bases; junction bases outside the gene matches: 8. The CDR3 covers 15 residues. MiXCR was run by TCRdb on the 5' RACE reads, yielding one entry per CDR3 protein. This sample has 80,000 or so distinct CDR3 sequences, with approximately 15% found just once. This TCR was recovered from a female donor in good health. This rearrangement joins TRBV7-2 to TRBJ2-3; TRBD2 aligns across 11 bases. CDR3 amino acids: CASRLTSGVHDTQYF. The CDR3 DNA reads as TGTGCCAGCAGGCTGACTAGCGGGGTCCACGATACGCAGTATTTT. Looking up the rest from reference TRBV7-2 and TRBJ2-3 gives the full variable domain: GAGVSQSPSNKVTEKGKDVELRCDPISGHTALYWYRQSLGQGLEFLIYFQGNSAPDKSGLPSDRFSAERTGGSVSTLTIQRTQQEDSAVYLCASRLTSGVHDTQYFGPGTRLTVL.